The clone carrying this T cell receptor beta chain has only a few counts. Its antigen is not known. Stated time point: late sampling 161 to 241 days after vaccination in three convalescent patients. As for treatment: approximately nine-day PBMC culture with coronavirus spike peptide pools or control peptides (ViraFEST assay). Wells contained 1.9 million or so PBMCs each, and these were cultured with 8.5 to 10 IU/ml IL-2 and approximately 9.5 ug/ml peptide pools. With fresh IL-2 medium, half the medium was replaced on days 3 and 7. Germline lookup yields CDR1 MDHEN and CDR2 SYDVKM. The length of the CDR3 is 12 residues. J gave up 7 bases and V 4 bases, and 3 bases lay outside the gene matches. Cultured CD4+ T cell DNA was sequenced using the Oncomine TCR Beta short-read assay. MiXCR, applied by TCRdb to the PCR reads, yields one record per CDR3 protein. The data show approximately 25,000 distinct CDR3 sequences, more than 25% seen once.

This record comes from a study of vaccination and CD4 T cells after COVID-19. Study-wide context: Between diagnosis and the drawing of post-COVID samples lay a median approximately 95 days (range 35 to 161). Regarding the study as a whole: Convalescent patients' clones that were vaccine-specific were spike mono-reactive in 304 of 307 cases.

This sequence originates from a human donor who had recovered from COVID-19. Sequencing used CD4+ T cells from blood, cultured in vitro, obtained about 7 months after SARS-CoV-2 vaccination. The chain links TRBV28 to TRBJ2-5; 7 bases are a match to TRBD2. The CDR3 here is CASSYQRGTQYF. The CDR3 DNA reads TGTGCCAGCAGTTACCAGCGGGGGACCCAGTACTTC. The full variable domain, in which reference TRBV28 and TRBJ2-5 provide the parts outside the CDR3, is DVKVTQSSRYLVKRTGEKVFLECVQDMDHENMFWYRQDPGLGLRLIYFSYDVKMKEKGDIPEGYSVSREKKERFSLILESASTNQTSMYLCASSYQRGTQYFGPGTRLLVL.